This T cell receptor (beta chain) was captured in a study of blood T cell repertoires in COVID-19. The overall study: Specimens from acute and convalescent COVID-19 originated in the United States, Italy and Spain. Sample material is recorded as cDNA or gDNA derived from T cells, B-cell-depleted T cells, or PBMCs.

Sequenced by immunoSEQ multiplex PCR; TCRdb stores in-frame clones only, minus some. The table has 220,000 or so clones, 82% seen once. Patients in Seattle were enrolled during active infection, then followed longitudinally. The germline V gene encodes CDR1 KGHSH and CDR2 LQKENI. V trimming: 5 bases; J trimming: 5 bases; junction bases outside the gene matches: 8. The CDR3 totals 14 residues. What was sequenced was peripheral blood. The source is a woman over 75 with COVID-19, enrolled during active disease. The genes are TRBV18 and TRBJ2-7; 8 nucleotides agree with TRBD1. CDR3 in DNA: TGTGCCAGCTCAACTTCGACAGGGGAAGACGAGCAGTACTTC. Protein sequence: CASSTSTGEDEQYF.